Listed here are 15 T cell receptor beta chains from one sample, sequenced in a study of early T cells in non-severe SARS-CoV-2 infection. TCRdb independently ran MiXCR on the 5' RACE reads; one entry per CDR3 protein. The table lists tens of thousands of distinct CDR3 sequences, approximately 9% of them singletons. Sample: whole blood, taken at baseline. These receptor sequences come from an adult who was a healthcare worker with PCR-confirmed SARS-CoV-2 infection or an uninfected control (not recorded which).

The V gene is TRBV5-1, the J gene TRBJ2-1, with 7 bases fitting TRBD1. The V and J ends lost 4 bases and 1 base, in that order; junction bases with no gene match: 23. This CDR3 is 21 amino acids long. Germline V gene data show CDR1 as SGHRS and CDR2 as YFSETQ. The CDR3 bases are TGCGCCAGCAGCCACCCCCCGAGGGGGCAGCCCGAACGGCGGTCCTACAATGAGCAGTTCTTC. This translates into CASSHPPRGQPERRSYNEQFF. Together with reference TRBV5-1 and TRBJ2-1, the CDR3 gives the full variable domain: KAGVTQTPRYLIKTRGQQVTLSCSPISGHRSVSWYQQTPGQGLQFLFEYFSETQRNKGNFPGRFSGRQFSNSRSEMNVSTLELGDSALYLCASSHPPRGQPERRSYNEQFFGPGTRLTVL.

The chain has TRBV5-1 and TRBJ1-5; D is possibly TRBD1 (6 bases). The CDR3 sequence is 14 residues long. V was shortened by 4 bases and J by 5 bases, with 13 bases between the two germline ends. The V gene's germline CDR1 is SGHRS and CDR2 YFSETQ. CDR3 protein: CASSPGGGDQPQHF. The CDR3, as DNA: TGCGCCAGCAGCCCCGGGGGGGGCGATCAGCCCCAGCATTTT. The full variable domain, rest sourced from reference TRBV5-1 and TRBJ1-5, is KAGVTQTPRYLIKTRGQQVTLSCSPISGHRSVSWYQQTPGQGLQFLFEYFSETQRNKGNFPGRFSGRQFSNSRSEMNVSTLELGDSALYLCASSPGGGDQPQHFGDGTRLSIL.

The chain links TRBV3-1 to TRBJ2-7; 10 bases line up with TRBD2. V lost 0 bases to trimming and J lost 4 bases; unmatched junction nucleotides: 3. Germline loops: CDR1 LGHDT, CDR2 YNNKEL (reference sequence). The CDR3 runs 15 residues. CDR3 region: CASSQDGTSVYEQYF. The CDR3, as DNA: TGTGCCAGCAGCCAAGACGGGACTAGCGTTTACGAGCAGTACTTC.

The chain joins TRBV20-1 to TRBJ2-1; 11 nucleotides line up with TRBD2. V dropped 5 bases and J dropped 0; count of bases not matched to a gene: 9. The germline V gene encodes CDR1 DFQATT and CDR2 SNEGSKA (reference sequence). This CDR3 is 17 amino acids long. The CDR3 nucleotides read TGCAGTGCTCCGGGACTAGCGGAGTCAAGCTCCTACAATGAGCAGTTCTTC. Translating it yields CSAPGLAESSSYNEQFF.

This clonotype was seen only a few times. V and J are TRBV2 and TRBJ2-1; 9 nucleotides align to TRBD1. The CDR3 loop spans 13 amino acids. Germline trimming cut 9 bases from V and 4 bases from J; bases unmatched to any gene: 4. CDR1 is SNHLY, CDR2 FYNNEI, per germline. CDR3 sequence: CARGTGNYNEQFF. The CDR3 nucleotides are TGTGCCAGGGGGACAGGGAATTACAATGAGCAGTTCTTC.

In this sample, this clonotype turned up a few times. The chain links TRBV27 to TRBJ2-7, with D maybe TRBD2 (5 bases). Trimming stripped 6 bases from V and 2 bases from J, with 20 bases between. Germline loops: CDR1 MNHEY, CDR2 SMNVEV (reference sequence). CDR3 size: 16 residues. The CDR3 region has the DNA TGTGCCAGCAGCTCCCGGCTTTTGCGGGCCCCCTACGAGCAGTACTTC. Amino acids: CASSSRLLRAPYEQYF.

The rearrangement joins TRBV5-1 to TRBJ1-3; D ambiguous. Germline values: CDR1 SGHRS, CDR2 YFSETQ. The CDR3 consists of 13 residues. The V end lost 0 bases, the J end lost 3 bases, and 4 bases lay between the germline ends. The CDR3 region is CASSLDIGNTIYF. The CDR3 nucleotides are TGCGCCAGCAGCTTGGATATTGGAAACACCATATATTTT.

By sample share, this clonotype is medium-sized. The CDR3 DNA is TGTGCCAGCAGCTTAATCGGGTCAGATACGCAGTATTTT. This gives the protein CASSLIGSDTQYF. The gene calls are TRBV7-9 and TRBJ2-3; no clear D gene. V was cut by 2 bases and J by 4 bases, with 7 bases left in between. CDR3 length: 13 amino acids. Germline V gene lookup returns CDR1 SEHNR and CDR2 FQNEAQ (reference sequence).

This clonotype occurred many times. The chain carries TRBV6-6 and TRBJ2-3; no clear D gene. Germline CDR1 is MNHNY and CDR2 is SVGAGI (reference sequence). V gave up 5 bases and J gave up 6 bases, with 15 bases separating them. This CDR3 region has 14 residues. CDR3 region: CASSPPSPPDTQYF. CDR3 in DNA: TGTGCCAGCAGTCCCCCGTCCCCACCGGATACGCAGTATTTT.

In this sample, this clonotype turned up many times. This chain uses TRBV20-1 with TRBJ2-5; 12 positions agree with TRBD2. CDR1 is DFQATT and CDR2 is SNEGSKA in the germline V gene (reference sequence). Losses at the gene ends were 6 bases for V and 5 bases for J; bases not matched to a gene: 7. This CDR3 contains 14 residues. Here the CDR3 reads CSAPRLAGVETQYF. The CDR3 DNA sequence: TGCAGTGCCCCAAGACTAGCGGGAGTTGAGACCCAGTACTTC.

The table lists this clonotype with a few counts. The genes are TRBV3-1 and TRBJ1-3; a possible D gene is TRBD1 (5 bases). The CDR3 consists of 11 residues. Germline V gene data show CDR1 as LGHDT and CDR2 as YNNKEL (reference sequence). Deletions cut 5 bases from V and 6 bases from J, with 5 bases between. The CDR3 region is CASSGTNTIYF. The CDR3 DNA is TGTGCCAGCAGCGGGACAAACACCATATATTTT. The full variable domain, rest sourced from reference TRBV3-1 and TRBJ1-3, is DTAVSQTPKYLVTQMGNDKSIKCEQNLGHDTMYWYKQDSKKFLKIMFSYNNKELIINETVPNRFSPKSPDKAHLNLHINSLELGDSAVYFCASSGTNTIYFGEGSWLTVV.

This clonotype was seen a few times. V usage is TRBV7-2 and J usage is TRBJ2-3, with D unclear. Germline lookup yields CDR1 SGHTA and CDR2 FQGNSA. The CDR3 has 17 amino acids. The V end lost 1 base, the J end lost 1 base, and 15 bases lay between the germline ends. The chain's CDR3 is CASSLESGRRRTDTQYF. The CDR3 DNA follows: TGTGCCAGCAGCTTAGAGTCCGGTCGTAGGCGCACAGATACGCAGTATTTT.

V gene TRBV11-2 combines with J gene TRBJ2-1; D gene ambiguous. The CDR3 has 14 residues. Per germline, CDR1 SGHAT and CDR2 FQNNGV. Trimming removed 4 bases from V and 3 bases from J, with 10 bases in between. The DNA of the CDR3 is TGTGCCAGCAGCTACCGACTGAGCTACAATGAGCAGTTCTTC. Protein sequence: CASSYRLSYNEQFF. Variable domain in full (rest from reference TRBV11-2 and TRBJ2-1): EAGVAQSPRYKIIEKRQSVAFWCNPISGHATLYWYQQILGQGPKLLIQFQNNGVVDDSQLPKDRFSAERLKGVDSTLKIQPAKLEDSAVYLCASSYRLSYNEQFFGPGTRLTVL.

The chain links TRBV4-3 to TRBJ1-1, with D unresolved. CDR3 length equals 15 residues. Trimming left V 0 bases short and J 3 bases short, with 11 bases between. Looked up from germline, CDR1 is LGHNA and CDR2 is YSLEER. The chain's CDR3 is CASSQDSIRDTEAFF. CDR3 in DNA: TGCGCCAGCAGCCAAGATTCAATCCGGGACACTGAAGCTTTCTTT.

The chain is built from TRBV12-3 or TRBV12-4 and TRBJ2-6, with 8 positions matching TRBD1. CDR3 length: 15 amino acids. Trimming removed 6 bases from V and 2 bases from J; junction bases left unmatched: 3. The CDR3 DNA reads TGTGCCAGCAGGACAGGGGACACTGGGGCCAACGTCCTGACTTTC. Translation gives CASRTGDTGANVLTF.